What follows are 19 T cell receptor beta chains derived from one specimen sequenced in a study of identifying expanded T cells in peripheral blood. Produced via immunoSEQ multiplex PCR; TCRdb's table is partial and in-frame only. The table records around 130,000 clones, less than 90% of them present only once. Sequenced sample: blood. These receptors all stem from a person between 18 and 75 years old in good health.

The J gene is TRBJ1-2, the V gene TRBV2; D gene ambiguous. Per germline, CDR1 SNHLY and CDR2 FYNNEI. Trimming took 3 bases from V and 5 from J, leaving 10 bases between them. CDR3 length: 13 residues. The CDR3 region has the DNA TGTGCCAGCAGTGAGAACAGATTGTATGGCTACACCTTC. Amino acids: CASSENRLYGYTF. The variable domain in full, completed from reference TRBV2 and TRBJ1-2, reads EPEVTQTPSHQVTQMGQEVILRCVPISNHLYFYWYRQILGQKVEFLVSFYNNEISEKSEIFDDQFSVERPDGSNFTLKIRSTKLEDSAMYFCASSENRLYGYTFGSGTRLTVV.

As DNA, the CDR3 is TGTGCCAGCAGTGTGGGCTCGGGCACCGGGGAGCTGTTTTTT. Its translation is CASSVGSGTGELFF. The chain links TRBV2 to TRBJ2-2; D unclear. This CDR3 has 14 residues. Germline lookup yields CDR1 SNHLY and CDR2 FYNNEI. V was clipped by 4 bases and J by 4 bases, with 10 bases between them.

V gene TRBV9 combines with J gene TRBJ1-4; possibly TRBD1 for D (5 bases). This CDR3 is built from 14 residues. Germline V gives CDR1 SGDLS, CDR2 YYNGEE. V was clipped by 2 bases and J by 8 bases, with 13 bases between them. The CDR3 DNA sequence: TGTGCCAGCAGCGTGGGGCGCGAACCGGAAAAACTGTTTTTT. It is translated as CASSVGREPEKLFF.

The CDR3 reads CASSLGIRSGANVLTF. DNA for the CDR3: TGTGCCAGCAGCCTGGGCATTCGGTCTGGGGCCAACGTCCTGACTTTC. The chain has TRBV27 and TRBJ2-6, with D uncertain. The CDR3 has 16 amino acids. CDR1 is MNHEY, CDR2 SMNVEV, per germline (reference sequence). Trimming removed 6 bases at V and 1 base at J, with 13 bases between.

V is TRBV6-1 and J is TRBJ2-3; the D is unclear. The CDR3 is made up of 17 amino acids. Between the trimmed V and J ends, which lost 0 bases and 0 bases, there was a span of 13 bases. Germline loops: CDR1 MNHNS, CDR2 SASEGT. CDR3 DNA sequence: TGTGCCAGCAGTGAAGCGCTCAGGACCGGGAGCACAGATACGCAGTATTTT. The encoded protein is CASSEALRTGSTDTQYF.

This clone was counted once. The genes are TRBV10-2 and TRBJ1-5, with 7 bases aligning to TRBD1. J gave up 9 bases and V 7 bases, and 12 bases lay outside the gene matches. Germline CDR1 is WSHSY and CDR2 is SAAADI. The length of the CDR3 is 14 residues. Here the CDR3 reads CASTPANAGGPQHF. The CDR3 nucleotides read TGCGCCAGCACCCCGGCCAACGCAGGGGGGCCCCAGCATTTT.

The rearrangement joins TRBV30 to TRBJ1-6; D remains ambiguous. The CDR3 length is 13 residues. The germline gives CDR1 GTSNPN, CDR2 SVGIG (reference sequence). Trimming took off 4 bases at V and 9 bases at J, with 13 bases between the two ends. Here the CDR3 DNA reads TGTGCCTGGAAGGACGTTTCCAGTTCACCCCTCCACTTT. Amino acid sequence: CAWKDVSSSPLHF.

In DNA form, the CDR3 reads TGTGCCTGGGCCCCGGGACAGGGGAGCTCCTACAATGAGCAGTTCTTC. Translating it yields CAWAPGQGSSYNEQFF. This chain uses TRBV30 with TRBJ2-1, with 10 bases matching TRBD1. The CDR3 has 16 residues. Unmatched junction bases numbered 7, after V lost 5 bases and J lost 0 bases. CDR1 and CDR2 from the germline V gene are GTSNPN and SVGIG (reference sequence).

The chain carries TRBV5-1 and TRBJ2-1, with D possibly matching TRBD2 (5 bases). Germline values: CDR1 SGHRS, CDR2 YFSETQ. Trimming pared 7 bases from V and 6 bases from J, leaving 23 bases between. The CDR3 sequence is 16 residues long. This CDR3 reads CASGPDLAMRTNEQFF. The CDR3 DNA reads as TGCGCCAGCGGGCCCGATTTAGCGATGAGGACCAATGAGCAGTTCTTC.

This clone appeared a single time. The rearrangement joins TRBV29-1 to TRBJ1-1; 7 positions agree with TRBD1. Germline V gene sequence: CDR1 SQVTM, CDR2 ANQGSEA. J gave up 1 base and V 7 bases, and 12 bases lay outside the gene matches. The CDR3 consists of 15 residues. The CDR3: CSGEGTELSNTEAFF. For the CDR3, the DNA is TGCAGCGGCGAGGGGACAGAGCTATCGAACACTGAAGCTTTCTTT.

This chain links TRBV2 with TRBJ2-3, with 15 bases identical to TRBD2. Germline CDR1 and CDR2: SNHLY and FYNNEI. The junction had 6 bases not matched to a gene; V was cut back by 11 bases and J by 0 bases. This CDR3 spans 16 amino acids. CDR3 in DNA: TGTGCCGAGGGACTAGCGGGAGGCGGGAGCACAGATACGCAGTATTTT. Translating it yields CAEGLAGGGSTDTQYF.

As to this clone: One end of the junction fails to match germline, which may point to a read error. The chain's CDR3 is CATSGTSGNFGELFF. CDR3 DNA: TGTGCCACCAGCGGGACTAGCGGGAATTTTGGGGAGCTGTTTTTT. The chain links TRBV11-3 to TRBJ2-2; 13 bases line up with TRBD2. Germline CDR1 and CDR2: SGHNT and YENEEA. The CDR3 consists of 15 residues.

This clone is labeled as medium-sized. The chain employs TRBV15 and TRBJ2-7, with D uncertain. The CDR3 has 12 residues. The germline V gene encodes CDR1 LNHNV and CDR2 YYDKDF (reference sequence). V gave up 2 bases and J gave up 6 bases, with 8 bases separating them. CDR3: CATSRSRGEQYF. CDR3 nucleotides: TGTGCCACCAGCAGATCTAGAGGCGAGCAGTACTTC.

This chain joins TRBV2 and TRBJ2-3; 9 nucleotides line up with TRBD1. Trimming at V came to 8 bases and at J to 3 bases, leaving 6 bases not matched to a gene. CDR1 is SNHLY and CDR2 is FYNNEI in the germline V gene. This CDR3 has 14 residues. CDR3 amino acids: CASRDRVGTDTQYF. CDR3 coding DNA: TGTGCCAGCCGGGACAGGGTGGGGACAGATACGCAGTATTTT.

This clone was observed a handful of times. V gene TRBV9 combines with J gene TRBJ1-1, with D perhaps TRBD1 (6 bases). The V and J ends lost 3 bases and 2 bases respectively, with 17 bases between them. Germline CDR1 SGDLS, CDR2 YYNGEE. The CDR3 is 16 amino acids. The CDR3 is CASSADRFADNTEAFF. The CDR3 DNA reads TGTGCCAGCAGCGCTGACAGGTTCGCTGACAACACTGAAGCTTTCTTT.

CDR3 protein: CASSQFPGNYGYTF. CDR3 nucleotide sequence: TGCGCCAGCAGCCAATTCCCTGGGAACTATGGCTACACCTTC. V is TRBV4-1 and J is TRBJ1-2; D gene ambiguous. The germline V gene has CDR1 MGHRA and CDR2 YSYEKL. V lost 2 bases to trimming and J lost 2 bases, with 9 bases between them. The CDR3 has 14 residues.

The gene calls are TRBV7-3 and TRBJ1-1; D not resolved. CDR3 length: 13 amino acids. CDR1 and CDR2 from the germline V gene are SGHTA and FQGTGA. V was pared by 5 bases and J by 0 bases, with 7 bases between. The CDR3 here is CASSPLMNTEAFF. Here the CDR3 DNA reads TGTGCCAGCAGCCCTCTGATGAACACTGAAGCTTTCTTT.

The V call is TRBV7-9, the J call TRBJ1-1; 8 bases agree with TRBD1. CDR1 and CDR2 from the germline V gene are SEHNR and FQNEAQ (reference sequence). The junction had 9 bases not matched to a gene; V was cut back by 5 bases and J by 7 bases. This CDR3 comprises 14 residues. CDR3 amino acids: CASSPTGEDREAFF. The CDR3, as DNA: TGTGCCAGCAGCCCGACAGGGGAGGACCGTGAAGCTTTCTTT.

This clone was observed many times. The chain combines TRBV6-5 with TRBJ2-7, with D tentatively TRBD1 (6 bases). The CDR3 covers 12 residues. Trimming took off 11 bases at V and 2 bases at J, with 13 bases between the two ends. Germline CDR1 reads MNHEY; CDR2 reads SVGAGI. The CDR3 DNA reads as TGTGCCGGAGGTACAGGGCCCTACGAGCAGTACTTC. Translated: CAGGTGPYEQYF.